The subject of this entry is one T cell receptor (beta chain). Germline CDR1 LNHNV, CDR2 YYDKDF (reference sequence). This CDR3 has 17 amino acids. V was trimmed by 3 bases and J by 5 bases, leaving 21 bases between them. This record belongs to a study of identifying expanded T cells in peripheral blood. Assay: immunoSEQ multiplex PCR; the TCRdb copy retains only in-frame clones and omits some. The data show 55,000 to 75,000 clones, around 87% seen once. This sequence joins TRBV15 and TRBJ2-3; tentative D call: TRBD2 (6 bases). Sequenced sample: blood. The TCR comes from a person aged 18-69 years in good health. CDR3 amino acids: CATSSPRLDGAEDTQYF. The CDR3 DNA reads as TGTGCCACCAGCAGCCCCCGACTAGATGGTGCAGAAGATACGCAGTATTTT.